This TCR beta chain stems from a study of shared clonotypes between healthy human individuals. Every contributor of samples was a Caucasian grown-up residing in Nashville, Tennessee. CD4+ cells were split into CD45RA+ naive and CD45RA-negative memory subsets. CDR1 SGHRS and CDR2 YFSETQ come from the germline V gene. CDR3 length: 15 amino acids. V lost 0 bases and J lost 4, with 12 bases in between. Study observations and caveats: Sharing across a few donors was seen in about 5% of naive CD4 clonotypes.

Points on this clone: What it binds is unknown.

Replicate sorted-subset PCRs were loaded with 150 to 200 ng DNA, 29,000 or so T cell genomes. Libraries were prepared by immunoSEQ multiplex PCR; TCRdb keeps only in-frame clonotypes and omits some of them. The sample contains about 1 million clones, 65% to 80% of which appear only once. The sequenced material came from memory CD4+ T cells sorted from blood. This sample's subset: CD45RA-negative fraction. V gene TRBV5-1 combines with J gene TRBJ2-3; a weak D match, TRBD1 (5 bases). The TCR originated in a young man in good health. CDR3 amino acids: CASSLAQGSADTQYF. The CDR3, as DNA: TGCGCCAGCAGCTTGGCGCAGGGTTCCGCAGATACGCAGTATTTT.